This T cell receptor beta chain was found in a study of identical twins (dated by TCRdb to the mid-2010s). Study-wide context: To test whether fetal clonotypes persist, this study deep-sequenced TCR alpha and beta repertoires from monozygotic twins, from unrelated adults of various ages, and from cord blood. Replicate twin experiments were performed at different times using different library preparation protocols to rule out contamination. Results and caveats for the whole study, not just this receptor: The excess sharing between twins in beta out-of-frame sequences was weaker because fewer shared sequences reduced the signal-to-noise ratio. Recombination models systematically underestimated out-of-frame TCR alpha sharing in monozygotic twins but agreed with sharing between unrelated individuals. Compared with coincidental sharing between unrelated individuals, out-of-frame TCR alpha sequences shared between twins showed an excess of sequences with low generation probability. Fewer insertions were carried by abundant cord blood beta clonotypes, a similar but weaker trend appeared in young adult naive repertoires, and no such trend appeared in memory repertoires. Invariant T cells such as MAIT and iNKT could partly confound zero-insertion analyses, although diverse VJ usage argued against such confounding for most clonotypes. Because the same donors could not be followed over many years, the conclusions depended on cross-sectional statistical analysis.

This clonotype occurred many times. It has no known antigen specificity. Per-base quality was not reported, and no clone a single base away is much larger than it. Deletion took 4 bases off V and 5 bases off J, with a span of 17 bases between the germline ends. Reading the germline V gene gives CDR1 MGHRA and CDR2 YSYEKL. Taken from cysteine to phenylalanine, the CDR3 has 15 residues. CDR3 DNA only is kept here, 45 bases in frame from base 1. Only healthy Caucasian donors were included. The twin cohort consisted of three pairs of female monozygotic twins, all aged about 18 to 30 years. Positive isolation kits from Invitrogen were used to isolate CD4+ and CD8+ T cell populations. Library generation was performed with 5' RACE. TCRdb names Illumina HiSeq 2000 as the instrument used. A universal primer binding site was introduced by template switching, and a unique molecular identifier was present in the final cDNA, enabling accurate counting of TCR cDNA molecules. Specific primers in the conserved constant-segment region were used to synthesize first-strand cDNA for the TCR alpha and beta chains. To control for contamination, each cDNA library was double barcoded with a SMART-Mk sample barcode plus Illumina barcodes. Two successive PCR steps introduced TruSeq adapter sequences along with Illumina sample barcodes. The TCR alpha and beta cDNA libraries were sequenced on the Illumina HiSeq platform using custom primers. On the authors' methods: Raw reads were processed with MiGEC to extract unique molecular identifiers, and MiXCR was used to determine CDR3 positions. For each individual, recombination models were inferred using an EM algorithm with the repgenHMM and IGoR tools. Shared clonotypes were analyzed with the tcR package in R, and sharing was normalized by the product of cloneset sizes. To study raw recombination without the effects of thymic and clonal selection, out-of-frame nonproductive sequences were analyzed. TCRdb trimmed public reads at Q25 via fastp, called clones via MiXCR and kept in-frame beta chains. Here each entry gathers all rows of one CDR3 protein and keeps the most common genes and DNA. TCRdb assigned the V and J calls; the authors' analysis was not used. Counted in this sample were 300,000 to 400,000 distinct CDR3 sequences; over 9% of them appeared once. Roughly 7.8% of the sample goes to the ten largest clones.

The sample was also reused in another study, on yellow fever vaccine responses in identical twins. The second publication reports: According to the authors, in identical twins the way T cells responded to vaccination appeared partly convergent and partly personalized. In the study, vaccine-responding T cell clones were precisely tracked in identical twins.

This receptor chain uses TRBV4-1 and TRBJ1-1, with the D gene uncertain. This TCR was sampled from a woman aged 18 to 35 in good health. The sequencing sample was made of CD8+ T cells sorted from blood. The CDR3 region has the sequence CASSRMSYVRTEAFF. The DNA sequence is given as TGCGCCAGCAGCCGAATGAGCTATGTAAGAACTGAAGCTTTCTTT.